What follows describes a single T cell receptor beta chain. Some clones are missing from TCRdb's copy, which holds only in-frame ones; the method was immunoSEQ multiplex PCR. The table records about 180,000 clones, over 85% of them present only once. This sample is part of a study of control samples from healthy donors and cancer patients. CDR1 is SGHRS, CDR2 YFSETQ, per germline. This CDR3 spans 15 amino acids. Trimming took 0 bases from V and 5 from J; bases not matched to a gene: 4. This TCR was recovered from a young man in good health. Specimen: blood. The chain carries TRBV5-1 and TRBJ2-7, with 11 bases that match TRBD2. Here the CDR3 DNA reads TGCGCCAGCAGCTTGGGACTAGCGGGAAGTAACGAGCAGTACTTC. This gives the protein CASSLGLAGSNEQYF.